This T cell receptor beta chain was sequenced during a study of Ad26.COV2.S vaccination and SARS-CoV-2 variants. The data were produced by immunoSEQ multiplex PCR, yet TCRdb's version contains in-frame clones alone and is incomplete. The table shows some 320,000 clones, with around four fifths occurring only once. Treatment of the sample: some 20 received Ad26.COV2.S at low or high dose, single or two shots; about 5 received placebo; per-sample allocation not given. Specimens were obtained on day 63 following the first vaccine or placebo injection. A Boston donor was an adult aged 18-55 years. Germline CDR1 is SGDLS and CDR2 is YYNGEE. V lost 4 bases to trimming and J lost 2 bases, with 19 bases between them. The CDR3 is 17 residues long.

The clonotype comes from a person between 18 and 60 years old who received the Ad26.COV2.S COVID-19 vaccine or a placebo. The chain links TRBV9 to TRBJ1-3; D is ambiguous. The sample consisted of peripheral blood, taken in a trial of Ad26.COV2.S vaccine versus placebo. In DNA, the CDR3 is TGTGCCAGCAGCACCGAAGCGGACGGATCTACTGGAAACACCATATATTTT. It is translated as CASSTEADGSTGNTIYF.